The TCR beta chain under discussion was sequenced for a study of T cells after yellow fever vaccination. Germline V lookup: CDR1 MNHNY, CDR2 SVGAGI (reference sequence). CDR3 length equals 14 residues. The J segment lost 4 bases and the V segment lost 5 bases, leaving 7 bases of the junction unmatched. In TCRdb, the 5' RACE reads were re-called with MiXCR into one record per CDR3 protein. The sample holds 180,000 or so distinct CDR3 sequences, approximately 11% seen once. The TCR sequence derives from a man between 18 and 35 years old who received the YFV17D yellow fever vaccine. The input for sequencing was CD8+ T cells sorted from PBMCs, taken 15 days after the yellow fever booster vaccination. V is TRBV6-6 and J is TRBJ2-7, with TRBD1 matching over 8 bases. The CDR3 reads CASSAGGSTYEQYF. The CDR3 nucleotides are TGTGCCAGCAGTGCAGGGGGCAGTACGTACGAGCAGTACTTC.